This T cell receptor (beta chain) was captured by sequencing in a study of control samples from healthy donors and cancer patients. TCRdb's table, derived via immunoSEQ multiplex PCR, lists solely in-frame clones and lacks some. This table has about 59,000 clones, around 90% appearing once. The TCR sequence derives from a man aged 40-49 years with colorectal cancer. Sequenced: PBMCs.

CDR3 in amino acids: CASRSIGNTIYF. The DNA of the CDR3 is TGTGCCAGCAGATCGATCGGAAACACCATATATTTT. The gene calls are TRBV6-5 and TRBJ1-3; D is unresolved. V dropped 6 bases and J dropped 4 bases, with 7 bases sitting between them. CDR1 and CDR2 (germline): MNHEY, SVGAGI. The CDR3 consists of 12 residues.